This section outlines one T cell receptor beta chain sequence together with its context. This sample is part of a study of blood T cell repertoires in COVID-19. Study summary: There were acute and convalescent COVID-19 samples, and they came from the United States, Italy and Spain.

The protocol was immunoSEQ multiplex PCR, while the TCRdb copy is restricted to in-frame clones and leaves out a portion. The data contain hundreds of thousands of clones, about 91% of them seen just once; the ten biggest clones take up 0.95% to 1.5%. Trimming removed 6 bases from V and 0 bases from J, with 14 bases in between. This CDR3 comprises 15 residues. Germline lookup yields CDR1 SEHNR and CDR2 FQNEAQ (reference sequence). The sequence was obtained from a woman in her 40s with acute COVID-19. This chain uses TRBV7-9 with TRBJ1-1; D is undetermined. The sequenced sample consisted of PBMCs or T cells enriched from blood (not recorded which). The DNA for the CDR3 is TGTGCCAGCAGAAACGGACTGGCCATGAACACTGAAGCTTTCTTT. Translating it yields CASRNGLAMNTEAFF.